The 26 T cell receptor beta chains in this list originate from one sample, sequenced in a study of T cell changes during pregnancy in multiple sclerosis. Sequenced by immunoSEQ multiplex PCR; TCRdb stores in-frame clones only, minus some. The sample contains tens of thousands of clones, about 92% of which appear only once. The sample here was peripheral blood, taken in the second trimester of pregnancy. All receptors derive from a female donor with multiple sclerosis, enrolled in a pregnancy study.

The sample holds one count of this clone. The V call is TRBV7-9, the J call TRBJ2-7; tentative D call: TRBD1 (5 bases). Germline values: CDR1 SEHNR, CDR2 FQNEAQ (reference sequence). V was trimmed by 5 bases and J by 5 bases, leaving 13 bases between them. The CDR3 spans 13 residues. The CDR3 nucleotides read TGTGCCAGCAGCCGGACACCCCCCCACGAGCAGTACTTC. Residues: CASSRTPPHEQYF. Variable domain in full (rest from reference TRBV7-9 and TRBJ2-7): DTGVSQNPRHKITKRGQNVTFRCDPISEHNRLYWYRQTLGQGPEFLTYFQNEAQLEKSRLLSDRFSAERPKGSFSTLEIQRTEQGDSAMYLCASSRTPPHEQYFGPGTRLTVT.

Comments on this clone: The junction departs from the called germline gene at one end, perhaps through a read error. This chain uses TRBV6-6 with TRBJ2-7, with a possible D match to TRBD1 (6 bases). The V gene's germline CDR1 is MNHNY and CDR2 SVGAGI (reference sequence). The CDR3 has 13 amino acids. CDR3 region: CACRPGHYYEQYF. CDR3 sequence (DNA): TGTGCCTGCAGACCGGGACATTACTACGAGCAGTACTTC.

The chain recombines TRBV6-1 with TRBJ2-7; tentatively, D is TRBD2 (5 bases). Germline CDR1 MNHNS, CDR2 SASEGT. This CDR3 has 13 residues. The V end was cut by 8 bases, the J end by 3 bases, with 14 bases between. CDR3 amino acids: CASGIASGYEQYF. Written as DNA, the CDR3 is TGTGCCAGCGGTATAGCGTCTGGCTACGAGCAGTACTTC.

The chain recombines TRBV5-1 with TRBJ2-1; no firm D call. CDR1 is SGHRS, CDR2 YFSETQ, per germline. Trimming stripped 2 bases from V and 0 bases from J, with 9 bases between. CDR3 length equals 15 residues. CDR3 bases: TGCGCCAGCAGCTTCGGTGAAAGCTCCTACAATGAGCAGTTCTTC. This sequence encodes CASSFGESSYNEQFF.

This rearrangement joins TRBV2 to TRBJ2-7; TRBD2 matches 7 bases. The germline V gene has CDR1 SNHLY and CDR2 FYNNEI. The CDR3 contains 11 residues. The trim removed 5 bases at V and 9 bases at J, leaving 4 bases unmatched. CDR3 nucleotide sequence: TGTGCCAGCAGTCCCCCGGGGGGGCAGTACTTC. Its protein is CASSPPGGQYF. Complete variable domain (other parts from reference TRBV2 and TRBJ2-7): EPEVTQTPSHQVTQMGQEVILRCVPISNHLYFYWYRQILGQKVEFLVSFYNNEISEKSEIFDDQFSVERPDGSNFTLKIRSTKLEDSAMYFCASSPPGGQYFGPGTRLTVT.

Concerning this clone: A junction boundary mismatches the germline segment, possibly from a read error. V and J are TRBV30 and TRBJ2-1; TRBD1 might be the D (6 bases). The CDR3 length is 14 residues. Germline V gene lookup returns CDR1 GTSNPN and CDR2 SVGIG (reference sequence). The CDR3 reads CAWIRMGATEGLIF. The CDR3 DNA sequence: TGTGCCTGGATCAGGATGGGGGCTACCGAGGGCTTGATCTTC.

This clone was found once. This chain joins TRBV27 and TRBJ1-5; D is uncertain. Trimming left V 6 bases short and J 8 bases short, with 14 bases between. This CDR3 is built from 13 residues. Germline lookup yields CDR1 MNHEY and CDR2 SMNVEV (reference sequence). The CDR3 DNA reads as TGTGCCAGCAGCGCGACGGGAATGGAGCCCCAGCATTTT. Its protein is CASSATGMEPQHF.

The gene calls are TRBV10-3 and TRBJ2-7; 7 nucleotides line up with TRBD2. The CDR3 runs to 14 residues. CDR1 and CDR2 (germline): ENHRY, SYGVKD. Unmatched junction bases numbered 6, after V lost 4 bases and J lost 3 bases. This chain's CDR3 is CAISASSGFYEQYF. The CDR3 DNA is TGTGCCATCAGTGCGTCTAGCGGATTCTACGAGCAGTACTTC.

This chain joins TRBV6-4 and TRBJ2-1, with 7 bases matching TRBD1. The CDR3 contains 13 residues. J was trimmed by 10 bases and V by 2 bases; bases with no gene match: 5. Germline CDR1 MRHNA, CDR2 SNTAGT. The CDR3 DNA reads TGTGCCAGCAGTGACCGAGACAGGGAAGAGCAGTTCTTC. Its protein product is CASSDRDREEQFF.

V usage is TRBV4-1 and J usage is TRBJ2-3, with 13 bases identical to TRBD2. This CDR3 spans 17 amino acids. Trimming cost V 2 bases and J 1 base; bases outside gene matches: 3. Germline V gives CDR1 MGHRA, CDR2 YSYEKL. The chain's CDR3 is CASSQTGTSGGTDTQYF. The CDR3 DNA reads TGCGCCAGCAGCCAAACCGGGACTAGCGGGGGCACAGATACGCAGTATTTT.

The rearrangement joins TRBV2 to TRBJ2-5; 16 bases are a match to TRBD2. Germline V CDR1 and CDR2: SNHLY, FYNNEI. The CDR3 totals 16 residues. V was pared by 8 bases and J by 5 bases, with 8 bases of the junction left unmatched. The CDR3 protein is CASGGTSGRAAETQYF. The CDR3 DNA follows: TGTGCCAGCGGGGGGACTAGCGGGAGGGCGGCGGAGACCCAGTACTTC.

J is TRBJ2-7 and V is TRBV20-1; D unresolved. CDR3 size: 10 residues. The V end lost 5 bases, the J end lost 3 bases, and 5 bases lay between the germline ends. Germline loops: CDR1 DFQATT, CDR2 SNEGSKA (reference sequence). The CDR3 is CSAFHYEQYF. The DNA for the CDR3 is TGCAGTGCTTTCCACTACGAGCAGTACTTC.

The chain couples TRBV5-1 to TRBJ1-2; weak D call: TRBD1 (5 bases). This CDR3 region has 14 residues. Per the germline V gene, CDR1 is SGHRS and CDR2 is YFSETQ. V lost 0 bases and J lost 4, with 10 bases in between. The CDR3 loop is CASSLGGDLYGYTF. The CDR3 region has the DNA TGCGCCAGCAGCTTGGGGGGGGACCTCTATGGCTACACCTTC. Based on the CDR3 plus reference TRBV5-1 and TRBJ1-2, the full variable domain is KAGVTQTPRYLIKTRGQQVTLSCSPISGHRSVSWYQQTPGQGLQFLFEYFSETQRNKGNFPGRFSGRQFSNSRSEMNVSTLELGDSALYLCASSLGGDLYGYTFGSGTRLTVV.

This chain connects TRBV18 to TRBJ2-1; perhaps TRBD1 as D (6 bases). Germline values: CDR1 KGHSH, CDR2 LQKENI. V gave up 3 bases and J gave up 9 bases, with 24 bases separating them. The CDR3 contains 17 residues. CDR3 region: CASSPPPGHPLNSEQFF. CDR3 sequence (DNA): TGTGCCAGCTCACCGCCACCGGGACATCCTTTGAACAGTGAGCAGTTCTTC. Full variable domain (remainder filled in from reference TRBV18 and TRBJ2-1): NAGVMQNPRHLVRRRGQEARLRCSPMKGHSHVYWYRQLPEEGLKFMVYLQKENIIDESGMPKERFSAEFPKEGPSILRIQQVVRGDSAAYFCASSPPPGHPLNSEQFFGPGTRLTVL.

This clone was seen only once. This chain uses TRBV28 with TRBJ1-5; the D is unclear. CDR3 length: 17 amino acids. Trimming took 11 bases from V and 6 from J, leaving 29 bases between them. The germline V gene has CDR1 MDHEN and CDR2 SYDVKM. The CDR3 DNA follows: TGTGCCGCGACGCCCGGGGAGTTTAGGTTTCGCGGTCAGCCCCAGCATTTT. It translates to CAATPGEFRFRGQPQHF. The full variable domain, with the rest looked up from reference TRBV28 and TRBJ1-5, is DVKVTQSSRYLVKRTGEKVFLECVQDMDHENMFWYRQDPGLGLRLIYFSYDVKMKEKGDIPEGYSVSREKKERFSLILESASTNQTSMYLCAATPGEFRFRGQPQHFGDGTRLSIL.

The V and J genes are TRBV9 and TRBJ1-1, with a tentative D call TRBD1 (6 bases). The CDR3 has 15 amino acids. The germline V gene has CDR1 SGDLS and CDR2 YYNGEE. V shed 6 bases and J shed 0 bases, with 15 bases lying between them. The CDR3: CASTGAGGVNTEAFF. CDR3 sequence (DNA): TGTGCCAGCACAGGGGCGGGGGGCGTGAACACTGAAGCTTTCTTT.

This clone appeared once. The chain uses TRBV6-1 and TRBJ1-1, with D possibly TRBD1 on 5 matching bases. CDR3 length: 14 residues. V shed 6 bases and J shed 1 base, with 12 bases lying between them. Germline CDR1 is MNHNS and CDR2 is SASEGT. CDR3 sequence: CASRGLIKNTEAFF. DNA for the CDR3: TGTGCCAGCAGGGGACTAATCAAGAACACTGAAGCTTTCTTT.

The rearrangement links TRBV2 to TRBJ2-5; 14 nucleotides line up with TRBD2. The CDR3 sequence is 18 residues long. Trimming at V came to 1 base and at J to 2 bases, leaving 6 bases not matched to a gene. The germline gives CDR1 SNHLY, CDR2 FYNNEI. In DNA, the CDR3 is TGTGCCAGCAGTGAAGGACTAGCGGGGGGGCTTCGGCAAGAGACCCAGTACTTC. Amino acids: CASSEGLAGGLRQETQYF. The full variable domain, completed using reference TRBV2 and TRBJ2-5, is EPEVTQTPSHQVTQMGQEVILRCVPISNHLYFYWYRQILGQKVEFLVSFYNNEISEKSEIFDDQFSVERPDGSNFTLKIRSTKLEDSAMYFCASSEGLAGGLRQETQYFGPGTRLLVL.

This chain uses TRBV5-1 with TRBJ1-1; no clear D gene. V dropped 0 bases and J dropped 9 bases, with 15 bases sitting between them. Germline CDR1 and CDR2: SGHRS and YFSETQ. There are 14 residues in the CDR3. The CDR3 bases are TGCGCCAGCAGCTTGGCCGTACAGCCAAGTAAAGCTTTCTTT. It specifies CASSLAVQPSKAFF.

J is TRBJ2-5 and V is TRBV2; possibly TRBD2 for D (6 bases). Per the germline V gene, CDR1 is SNHLY and CDR2 is FYNNEI. V was pared by 7 bases and J by 10 bases, with 22 bases between. The CDR3 length is 14 residues. The chain's CDR3 is CASTPGDGVVSQYF. DNA of the CDR3: TGTGCCAGCACTCCGGGGGACGGCGTTGTGAGCCAGTACTTC. The variable domain in full, with the rest retrieved from reference TRBV2 and TRBJ2-5, is EPEVTQTPSHQVTQMGQEVILRCVPISNHLYFYWYRQILGQKVEFLVSFYNNEISEKSEIFDDQFSVERPDGSNFTLKIRSTKLEDSAMYFCASTPGDGVVSQYFGPGTRLLVL.

The chain is built from TRBV14 and TRBJ1-6; maybe TRBD1 (5 bases). The germline V gene has CDR1 SGHDN and CDR2 FVKESK. The CDR3 covers 15 residues. The V gene lost 1 base and the J gene lost 10 bases, with 14 bases spanning the gap. CDR3 region: CASSQGGGGRSPLHF. The CDR3 DNA is TGTGCCAGCAGCCAAGGGGGGGGAGGAAGGTCACCCCTCCACTTT.

J is TRBJ2-1 and V is TRBV5-1; TRBD1 aligns across 11 bases. Trimming cost V 4 bases and J 0 bases; bases outside gene matches: 3. Germline CDR1 is SGHRS and CDR2 is YFSETQ. CDR3 length: 16 amino acids. DNA for the CDR3: TGCGCCAGCAGCCCGGGACAGGGGGGCTCCTACAATGAGCAGTTCTTC. Translating gives CASSPGQGGSYNEQFF.

The count of this clone is one. In DNA form, the CDR3 reads TGTGCCAGCAGCGCCCGACAATTGGTCTACTACGAGCAGTACTTC. It specifies CASSARQLVYYEQYF. The chain couples TRBV13 to TRBJ2-7; D gene ambiguous. Germline lookup yields CDR1 PRHDT and CDR2 FYEKMQ (reference sequence). V was cut by 5 bases and J by 3 bases, with 17 bases left in between. The CDR3 sequence is 15 residues long.

The CDR3 bases are TGTGCCAGCAGCATAGGACAGGAAACCTCACCCCTCCACTTT. It specifies CASSIGQETSPLHF. The genes are TRBV7-3 and TRBJ1-6; 7 positions agree with TRBD1. J lost 10 bases, V lost 5 bases, and 8 bases had no gene match. This CDR3 comprises 14 residues. Germline CDR1 reads SGHTA; CDR2 reads FQGTGA.

This rearrangement joins TRBV27 to TRBJ1-2, with 8 positions matching TRBD1. This CDR3 is 13 amino acids long. After removal of 6 bases from V and 8 bases from J, the junction contained 8 bases not matched to a gene. Per germline, CDR1 MNHEY and CDR2 SMNVEV (reference sequence). In DNA form, the CDR3 reads TGTGCCAGCAGCCGAGGACAGGGAGGGGGCTACACCTTC. Amino acid sequence: CASSRGQGGGYTF.

V is TRBV21-1 and J is TRBJ1-1; the table's D call, TRBD1, was not checked against the DNA. TRBV21-1 is labeled a pseudogene. This CDR3 is 17 amino acids long. Written as DNA, the CDR3 is TGTGCCAGCAGCAAAGGGGACAGGGGGATCATGAACACTGAAGCTTTCTTT. It translates to CASSKGDRGIMNTEAFF.